The 24 T cell receptor beta chains listed next were all sequenced from one sample in a study of T cell responses to AZD1222 COVID-19 vaccine. Generated by immunoSEQ multiplex PCR, the TCRdb table keeps only in-frame clones and is missing some. The sample lists some 99,000 clones, about 88% occurring once. The sample in question was peripheral blood, obtained on day 0 of AZD1222 vaccination. These receptors came from an adult in good health.

The gene calls are TRBV7-9 and TRBJ1-1; D possibly corresponds to TRBD1 (6 bases). Germline V gene lookup returns CDR1 SEHNR and CDR2 FQNEAQ (reference sequence). Trimming took 6 bases from V and 2 from J, leaving 16 bases between them. The CDR3 consists of 15 residues. The chain's CDR3 is CASRGAGRVNTEAFF. CDR3 DNA sequence: TGTGCCAGCAGGGGGGCCGGGAGGGTCAACACTGAAGCTTTCTTT.

The chain employs TRBV25-1 and TRBJ2-5; D gene ambiguous. Per germline, CDR1 MGHDK and CDR2 SYGVNS. This CDR3 is 12 amino acids long. V was trimmed by 6 bases and J by 1 base, leaving 6 bases between them. The CDR3 loop is CASSPFQETQYF. As DNA, the CDR3 is TGTGCCAGCAGCCCCTTCCAAGAGACCCAGTACTTC.

The genes are TRBV7-6 and TRBJ2-5; 8 positions match TRBD1. Germline lookup yields CDR1 SGHVS and CDR2 FNYEAQ. CDR3 size: 16 residues. J lost 4 bases, V lost 1 base, and 8 bases had no gene match. The CDR3 here is CASSLGPGGTGETQYF. CDR3 DNA sequence: TGTGCCAGCAGCTTAGGCCCAGGGGGCACGGGAGAGACCCAGTACTTC. Drawing the rest from reference TRBV7-6 and TRBJ2-5, the complete variable domain is GAGVSQSPRYKVTKRGQDVALRCDPISGHVSLYWYRQALGQGPEFLTYFNYEAQQDKSGLPNDRFSAERPEGSISTLTIQRTEQRDSAMYRCASSLGPGGTGETQYFGPGTRLLVL.

This clone has only one observation. The rearrangement links TRBV3-1 (or the pseudogene TRBV3-2) to TRBJ2-6; no reliable D call. Trimming left V 4 bases short and J 1 base short, with 14 bases between. The CDR3 runs to 17 residues. CDR1 is LGHDT, CDR2 YNNKEL, per germline (reference sequence). CDR3 nucleotides: TGTGCCAGCAGCCTAAGTCTTACCCGATCTGGGGCCAACGTCCTGACTTTC. Protein: CASSLSLTRSGANVLTF.

About this clone itself: Germline is not matched at one junction end, which may reflect a read error. The V gene is TRBV2, the J gene TRBJ2-7; D remains ambiguous. Per germline, CDR1 SNHLY and CDR2 FYNNEI. CDR3 length: 11 amino acids. CDR3 protein: CASSEADGRDF. In DNA, the CDR3 is TGTGCCAGCAGTGAAGCGGACGGCCGTGACTTC.

V is TRBV5-5 and J is TRBJ1-1, with D possibly being TRBD1 (5 bases). The V gene's germline CDR1 is SGHKS and CDR2 YYEKEE (reference sequence). V was shortened by 4 bases and J by 0 bases, with 10 bases between the two germline ends. The CDR3 totals 14 residues. The CDR3 region has the DNA TGTGCCAGCAGCAACGCAGGGATGAACACTGAAGCTTTCTTT. It specifies CASSNAGMNTEAFF.

CDR3 sequence: CASSSGGDTQYF. In DNA, the CDR3 is TGTGCCAGCAGTTCCGGGGGAGATACGCAGTATTTT. This chain joins TRBV12-3 or TRBV12-4 and TRBJ2-3, with a tentative D call TRBD2 (6 bases). With 4 bases removed from V and 5 bases from J, the gap between germline ends came to 7 bases. The CDR3 contains 12 residues.

The chain uses TRBV19 and TRBJ2-4, with 7 nucleotides matching TRBD1. The germline CDR1 and CDR2 sequences are LNHDA and SQIVND (reference sequence). V gave up 2 bases and J gave up 4 bases; unmatched junction bases: 11. The CDR3 runs to 17 residues. The CDR3 loop is CASSILTVGQVKNIQYF. As DNA, the CDR3 is TGTGCCAGTAGTATACTGACGGTCGGACAGGTGAAAAACATTCAGTACTTC.

V is TRBV5-1 and J is TRBJ2-7; TRBD1 matches 8 bases. The CDR3 totals 12 residues. The trim removed 5 bases at V and 6 bases at J, leaving 4 bases unmatched. Germline V gene data show CDR1 as SGHRS and CDR2 as YFSETQ. The CDR3 is CASSGQGGEQYF. CDR3 nucleotides: TGCGCCAGCAGTGGACAGGGAGGCGAGCAGTACTTC.

The chain recombines TRBV6-5 with TRBJ1-6; TRBD1 aligns across 7 bases. V shed 8 bases and J 4 bases; nucleotides not matched to a gene: 8. Germline V gives CDR1 MNHEY, CDR2 SVGAGI. CDR3 length: 15 amino acids. The CDR3, as DNA: TGTGCCAGCCGGGACAGAACTCAGTATAATTCACCCCTCCACTTT. Protein: CASRDRTQYNSPLHF.

The chain carries TRBV7-9 and TRBJ2-7, with 12 nucleotides matching TRBD2. Germline CDR1 SEHNR, CDR2 FQNEAQ (reference sequence). V lost 5 bases and J lost 2; bases outside the gene matches: 4. The CDR3 sequence is 15 residues long. CDR3 amino acids: CASSPRTSGAYEQYF. The CDR3 nucleotides read TGTGCCAGCAGCCCCCGGACTAGCGGGGCCTACGAGCAGTACTTC.

The rearrangement uses TRBV4-3 and TRBJ1-4; no clear D gene. CDR3 length: 15 amino acids. Trimming stripped 1 base from V and 3 bases from J, with 9 bases between. CDR1 and CDR2 from the germline V gene are LGHNA and YSLEER. The CDR3 coding sequence is TGCGCCAGCAGCCAAGTGGCGGCCTCTAATGAAAAACTGTTTTTT. It is translated as CASSQVAASNEKLFF.

V usage is TRBV27 and J usage is TRBJ1-1, with D unresolved. This CDR3 region has 14 residues. The V end lost 3 bases, the J end lost 2 bases, and 10 bases lay between the germline ends. Germline CDR1 MNHEY, CDR2 SMNVEV (reference sequence). This CDR3 reads CASSFGQANTEAFF. CDR3 DNA: TGTGCCAGCAGTTTCGGGCAAGCAAACACTGAAGCTTTCTTT.

The chain uses TRBV9 and TRBJ1-1, with D unresolved. Per the germline V gene, CDR1 is SGDLS and CDR2 is YYNGEE. This CDR3 region has 13 residues. The V end was cut by 3 bases, the J end by 4 bases, with 10 bases between. The CDR3 DNA sequence: TGTGCCAGCAGCGCACACAGCGCCACTGAAGCTTTCTTT. This gives the protein CASSAHSATEAFF.

The chain uses TRBV18 and TRBJ2-2; D is uncertain. This CDR3 comprises 12 residues. Deletions cut 6 bases from V and 6 bases from J, with 8 bases between. From germline, CDR1 is KGHSH and CDR2 LQKENI. The CDR3 spells CASSQSPGELFF. The CDR3 DNA reads TGTGCCAGCTCGCAAAGCCCCGGGGAGCTGTTTTTT.

The chain joins TRBV7-2 to TRBJ1-2, with 7 bases fitting TRBD1. This CDR3 region has 13 residues. Trimming took 1 base from V and 7 from J; bases not matched to a gene: 3. Germline assignment: CDR1 SGHTA and CDR2 FQGNSA. The CDR3 sequence: CASSLGTGRGYTF. The CDR3 region has the DNA TGTGCCAGCAGCTTAGGGACAGGACGTGGCTACACCTTC. The full variable domain, in which reference TRBV7-2 and TRBJ1-2 provide the parts outside the CDR3, is GAGVSQSPSNKVTEKGKDVELRCDPISGHTALYWYRQSLGQGLEFLIYFQGNSAPDKSGLPSDRFSAERTGGSVSTLTIQRTQQEDSAVYLCASSLGTGRGYTFGSGTRLTVV.

V is TRBV7-2 and J is TRBJ2-7, with TRBD1 identical over 8 bases. CDR3 length equals 16 residues. Germline loops: CDR1 SGHTA, CDR2 FQGNSA. V gave up 0 bases and J gave up 2 bases; unmatched junction bases: 6. CDR3 protein: CASSLALGQGPYEQYF. The DNA for the CDR3 is TGTGCCAGCAGCTTAGCGCTTGGACAGGGACCCTACGAGCAGTACTTC.

The rearrangement links TRBV9 to TRBJ1-2; D not resolved. Germline-derived CDR1 and CDR2 are SGDLS and YYNGEE. Trimming cost V 2 bases and J 8 bases, with 13 bases left between them. The CDR3 has 13 residues. The CDR3 reads CASSVTGAGGYTF. CDR3 bases: TGTGCCAGCAGCGTTACGGGCGCTGGGGGCTACACCTTC.

The V gene is TRBV29-1, the J gene TRBJ2-1; 10 bases agree with TRBD1. Germline V gene lookup returns CDR1 SQVTM and CDR2 ANQGSEA. V lost 8 bases to trimming and J lost 4 bases; unmatched junction nucleotides: 5. The CDR3 extends over 13 amino acids. This CDR3 is CSYGTGDYNEQFF. CDR3 sequence (DNA): TGCAGCTACGGGACAGGGGATTACAATGAGCAGTTCTTC.

The rearrangement links TRBV3-1 (or the pseudogene TRBV3-2) to TRBJ2-3, with 8 bases fitting TRBD2. V lost 1 base and J lost 1; bases outside the gene matches: 4. The length of the CDR3 is 16 residues. Germline V gene data show CDR1 as LGHDT and CDR2 as YNNKEL (reference sequence). CDR3 nucleotides: TGTGCCAGCAGCCAAGGGGCTAGCGGGCGCACAGATACGCAGTATTTT. This translates into CASSQGASGRTDTQYF.

The J gene is TRBJ2-7, the V gene TRBV27; 11 nucleotides line up with TRBD2. Germline V gene lookup returns CDR1 MNHEY and CDR2 SMNVEV (reference sequence). Unmatched junction bases numbered 6, after V lost 10 bases and J lost 4 bases. The CDR3 is made up of 13 amino acids. The CDR3 loop reads CAKTSGSSYEQYV. The CDR3 coding sequence is TGTGCCAAAACTAGCGGGAGTTCTTACGAGCAGTACGTC.

The chain joins TRBV29-1 to TRBJ2-4; 9 bases agree with TRBD1. Unmatched junction bases numbered 7, after V lost 7 bases and J lost 0 bases. This CDR3 contains 15 residues. Germline V lookup: CDR1 SQVTM, CDR2 ANQGSEA. The CDR3 region is CSARTGGIAKNIQYF. CDR3 sequence (DNA): TGCAGCGCCCGTACAGGGGGCATAGCCAAAAACATTCAGTACTTC.

This clone is a singleton in its sample. V is TRBV14 and J is TRBJ2-7, with a tentative D call TRBD1 (5 bases). Trimming took 4 bases from V and 0 from J, leaving 10 bases between them. The CDR3 extends over 14 amino acids. Germline V gene lookup returns CDR1 SGHDN and CDR2 FVKESK. CDR3 DNA sequence: TGTGCCAGCAGCCCTCGACAGTTCTCCTACGAGCAGTACTTC. Its translation is CASSPRQFSYEQYF.

The V call is TRBV30, the J call TRBJ2-3; the match to TRBD1 covers 8 bases. Germline CDR1 GTSNPN, CDR2 SVGIG (reference sequence). The CDR3 has 13 residues. V was pared by 6 bases and J by 1 base, with 3 bases of the junction left unmatched. CDR3 bases: TGTGCCTGTAAGACAGGGGGCACAGATACGCAGTATTTT. Amino acids: CACKTGGTDTQYF.